A selection of T cell receptor beta chains follows, all from one sample in a study of CD4+ T cells in melanoma. The repertoire was sequenced with immunoSEQ multiplex PCR; TCRdb's copy has only in-frame clones and lacks some. The data hold more than 15,000 clones, with 81% observed a single time. The sample taken for sequencing was cells from a culture (not recorded whether cultured in vitro). The receptors here all came from a human donor with melanoma. The CDR3 runs from the conserved cysteine through the conserved F or W. A D gene is named only where the DNA matches it firmly. Clone size is shown for a subset of rows, as once, few, many or a class of expanded clone.

.	TRBJ1-5	TRBV7-6	few	CASSLGPGSTQPQHF	TGTGCCAGCAGCCTGGGGCCGGGGTCGACTCAGCCCCAGCATTTT
.	TRBJ2-6	TRBV11-2	once	CASSRLGDTSGANVLTF	TGTGCCAGCAGCCGACTGGGGGACACCTCTGGGGCCAACGTCCTGACTTTC
.	TRBJ1-4	TRBV18	few	CASSSGRLTMELFF	TGTGCCAGCTCGTCGGGCCGACTGACGATGGAACTGTTTTTT
.	TRBJ2-1	TRBV6-1	.	CASGAADYRIEQFF	TGTGCCAGCGGAGCTGCGGACTATCGGATTGAGCAGTTCTTC
TRBD1	TRBJ1-5	TRBV30	.	CAWTMGQGSNQPQHF	TGTGCCTGGACTATGGGACAGGGTAGCAATCAGCCCCAGCATTTT
.	TRBJ1-6	TRBV28	few	CASSLDFNSPLHF	TGTGCCAGCAGTTTAGATTTTAATTCACCCCTCCACTTT
.	TRBJ1-6	TRBV5-4	.	CASSLRGYNSPLHF	TGTGCCAGCAGCCTTCGGGGCTATAATTCACCCCTCCACTTT
.	TRBJ1-6	TRBV28	once	CASRFPGRASPLHF	TGTGCCAGCAGGTTCCCTGGCAGGGCGTCTCCCCTCCACTTT
.	TRBJ1-1	TRBV30	.	CAWSVQWGRANTEAFF	TGTGCCTGGAGTGTACAGTGGGGACGGGCGAACACTGAAGCTTTCTTT
.	TRBJ1-1	TRBV12-5	.	CASGRQVGTEAFF	TGTGCTAGTGGACGTCAGGTAGGTACTGAAGCTTTCTTT
TRBD1	TRBJ2-7	TRBV20-1	.	CSAKQGYEQYF	TGCAGTGCTAAACAGGGGTACGAGCAGTACTTC
TRBD1	TRBJ2-6	TRBV6-1	.	CASSVRTGGNSGANVLTF	TGTGCCAGCAGTGTCAGGACAGGGGGAAATTCTGGGGCCAACGTCCTGACTTTC
.	TRBJ1-1	TRBV5-1	.	CASSLVLRTQMNTEAFF	TGCGCCAGCAGCTTGGTTCTACGGACACAAATGAACACTGAAGCTTTCTTT
.	TRBJ2-3	TRBV5-1	.	CASPDDDTQYF	TGCGCCAGCCCCGACGATGATACGCAGTATTTT
TRBD1	TRBJ1-1	TRBV6-5	.	CASSLSGTGVGTEAFF	TGTGCCAGCAGTTTATCCGGGACAGGGGTTGGCACTGAAGCTTTCTTT
TRBD1	TRBJ1-2	TRBV6-6	.	CASIDRDQHYGYTF	TGTGCCAGCATTGACAGGGACCAACACTATGGCTACACCTTC
.	TRBJ2-7	TRBV7-2	.	CASSLTGNYEQYF	TGTGCCAGCAGCCTCACAGGGAACTACGAGCAGTACTTC
TRBD2	TRBJ2-3	TRBV7-8	.	CASSPGYRTSYKGTQYF	TGTGCCAGCAGCCCGGGTTACAGGACTAGCTATAAGGGTACGCAGTATTTT
.	TRBJ2-2	TRBV4-1	few	CASSHHGMNTGELFF	TGCGCCAGCAGCCACCACGGAATGAACACCGGGGAGCTGTTTTTT
.	TRBJ2-5	TRBV4-1	large	CASSLGAGVRETQYF	TGCGCCAGCAGCCTCGGGGCCGGGGTTCGGGAGACCCAGTACTTC
TRBD1	TRBJ1-4	TRBV6-6	few	CASSYTGTGALKLFF	TGTGCCAGCAGTTACACCGGGACAGGGGCGCTAAAACTGTTTTTT
TRBD1	TRBJ2-3	TRBV10-1	once	CASSENRGRWDTQYF	TGCGCCAGCAGTGAGAACAGGGGGCGGTGGGATACGCAGTATTTT
.	TRBJ2-5	TRBV5-1	.	CASSSGAAETQYF	TGCGCCAGCAGCTCGGGAGCAGCCGAGACCCAGTACTTC
.	TRBJ1-1	TRBV18	.	CASSREQTGSAFF	TGTGCCAGCTCACGGGAACAAACAGGTTCGGCTTTCTTT
TRBD1	TRBJ1-3	TRBV19	.	CASSIRGVPGNTIYF	TGTGCCAGTAGTATCAGGGGGGTACCTGGAAACACCATATATTTT
TRBD1	TRBJ2-1	TRBV19	.	CASGTGVYNEQFF	TGTGCCAGCGGGACAGGGGTATACAATGAGCAGTTCTTC
TRBD2	TRBJ2-4	TRBV6-5	.	CATSGGGAKNIQYF	TGTGCCACGTCGGGGGGGGGAGCCAAAAACATTCAGTACTTC
TRBD1	TRBJ1-1	TRBV18	.	CASSPDRVNTEAFF	TGTGCCAGCTCACCGGACAGGGTGAACACTGAAGCTTTCTTT
.	TRBJ1-5	TRBV19	once	CASSIFGRGNQPQHF	TGTGCCAGTAGTATATTCGGGAGGGGCAATCAGCCCCAGCATTTT
.	TRBJ2-2	TRBV11-3	.	CASSKTTGELFF	TGTGCCAGCAGCAAAACCACCGGGGAGCTGTTTTTT
.	TRBJ1-1	TRBV2	.	CASSRGAFGEAFF	TGTGCCAGCAGTCGCGGGGCTTTTGGTGAAGCTTTCTTT
.	TRBJ1-3	TRBV18	.	CASSSDRSSGNTIYF	TGTGCCAGCTCATCTGACAGGAGCTCTGGAAACACCATATATTTT
.	TRBJ2-3	TRBV7-2	.	CASSLSRGGYTDTQYF	TGTGCCAGCAGCTTATCGAGAGGGGGGTACACAGATACGCAGTATTTT
.	TRBJ2-3	TRBV7-3	few	CASSLQDGDTQYF	TGTGCCAGCAGCTTACAGGACGGAGATACGCAGTATTTT
.	TRBJ1-1	TRBV5-1	.	CASSLSVLDTEAFF	TGCGCCAGCAGCTTGTCAGTTTTGGACACTGAAGCTTTCTTT
.	TRBJ2-4	TRBV10-1	.	CASSDGFDIQYF	TGCGCCAGCTCCGACGGGTTTGACATTCAGTACTTC
.	TRBJ1-2	TRBV6-5	.	CASSYQGDYGYTF	TGTGCCAGCAGTTATCAGGGTGACTATGGCTACACCTTC
.	TRBJ2-5	TRBV7-2	once	CASSSQSGYQETQYF	TGTGCCAGCAGCTCACAATCAGGGTACCAAGAGACCCAGTACTTC
TRBD2	TRBJ2-5	TRBV7-9	.	CASTYSGAGKTQYF	TGTGCCAGCACCTATAGCGGGGCAGGAAAGACCCAGTACTTC
.	TRBJ2-1	TRBV10-3	.	CAISGGPYSYNEQFF	TGTGCCATCAGTGGGGGTCCCTACTCCTACAATGAGCAGTTCTTC
.	TRBJ1-2	TRBV7-9	.	CASSPDKNYGYTF	TGTGCCAGCAGCCCGGACAAAAACTATGGCTACACCTTC
.	TRBJ1-6	TRBV11-2	few	CASSLGEGSPPLHF	TGTGCCAGCAGCTTAGGAGAGGGGTCTCCACCCCTCCACTTT
.	TRBJ2-6	TRBV18	.	CASSTRSTGANVLTF	TGTGCCAGCTCGACACGATCGACTGGGGCCAACGTCCTGACTTTC
.	TRBJ1-5	TRBV6-1	.	CASSVNRHQPQHF	TGTGCCAGCAGTGTGAACAGACATCAGCCCCAGCATTTT
.	TRBJ2-1	TRBV5-4	.	CASSLTNSDEQFF	TGTGCCAGCAGCCTGACCAATTCCGATGAGCAGTTCTTC
TRBD1	TRBJ1-1	TRBV5-6	.	CASSLYVTGALIFF	TGTGCCAGCAGCTTATATGTGACAGGGGCTTTAATCTTCTTT
.	TRBJ1-1	TRBV5-1	.	CASSLTRNTEAFF	TGCGCCAGCAGCTTGACAAGGAACACTGAAGCTTTCTTT